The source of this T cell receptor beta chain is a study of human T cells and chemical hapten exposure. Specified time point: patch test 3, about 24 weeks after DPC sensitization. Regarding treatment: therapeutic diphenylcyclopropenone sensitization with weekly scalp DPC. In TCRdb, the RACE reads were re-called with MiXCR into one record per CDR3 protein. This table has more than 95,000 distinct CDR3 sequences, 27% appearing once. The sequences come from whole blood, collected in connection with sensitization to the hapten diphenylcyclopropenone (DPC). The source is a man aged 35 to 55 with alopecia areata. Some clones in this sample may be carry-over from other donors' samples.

CDR3 in DNA: TGCGCCAGCAGTAGGGTGATGCGCCAAGAGACCCAGTACTTC. Translation: CASSRVMRQETQYF. The V gene is TRBV5-1, the J gene TRBJ2-5; D remains ambiguous. From germline, CDR1 is SGHRS and CDR2 YFSETQ. CDR3 length: 14 amino acids. Trimming took off 5 bases at V and 1 base at J, with 12 bases between the two ends.